This T cell receptor (beta chain) came from a study of blood T cells in healthy people across ages. Through a sample-barcoded 5' primer and a J-beta primer mix, a second PCR was run for roughly 7 to 11 cycles. TCRdb used MiXCR to reprocess the 5' RACE reads, holding one entry per CDR3 protein. The table records 700,000 to 950,000 distinct CDR3 sequences, 55% to 75% of them present only once. The CDR3 has 16 residues. V lost 4 bases, J lost 4 bases, and 19 bases lay in between. Looked up from germline, CDR1 is MGHRA and CDR2 is YSYEKL. The chain is built from TRBV4-1 and TRBJ1-2; possible D gene TRBD1, 5 bases. This TCR came from a man in his thirties or forties in good health. Sequencing input: blood. CDR3 in DNA: TGCGCCAGCAGCCTGTCGGAACCCGGGACGAGCTATGGCTACACCTTC. This sequence encodes CASSLSEPGTSYGYTF.